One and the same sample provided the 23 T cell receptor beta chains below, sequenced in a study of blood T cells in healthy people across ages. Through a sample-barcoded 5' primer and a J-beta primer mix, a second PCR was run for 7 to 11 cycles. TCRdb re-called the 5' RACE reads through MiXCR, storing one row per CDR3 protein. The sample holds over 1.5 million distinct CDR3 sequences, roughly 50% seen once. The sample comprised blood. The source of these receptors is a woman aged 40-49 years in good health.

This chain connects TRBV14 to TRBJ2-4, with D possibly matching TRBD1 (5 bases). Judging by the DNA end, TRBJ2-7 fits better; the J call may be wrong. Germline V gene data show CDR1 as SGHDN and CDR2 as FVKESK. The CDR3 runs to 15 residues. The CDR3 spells CASSQVPGHSYEQYF. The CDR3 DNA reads TGTGCCAGCAGCCAAGTTCCAGGGCACTCCTACGAGCAGTACTTC.

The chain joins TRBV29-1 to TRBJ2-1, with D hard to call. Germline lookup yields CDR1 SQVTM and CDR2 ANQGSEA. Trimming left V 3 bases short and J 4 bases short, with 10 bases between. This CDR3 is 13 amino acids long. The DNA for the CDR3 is TGCAGCGTTGATTCGCCCCTTTACAATGAGCAGTTCTTC. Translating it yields CSVDSPLYNEQFF.

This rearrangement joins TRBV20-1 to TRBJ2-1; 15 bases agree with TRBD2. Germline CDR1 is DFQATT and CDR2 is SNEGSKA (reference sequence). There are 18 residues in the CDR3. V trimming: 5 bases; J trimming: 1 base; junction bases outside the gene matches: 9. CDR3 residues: CSAVTGLAGGVSYNEQFF. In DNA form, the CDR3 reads TGCAGTGCTGTAACTGGACTAGCGGGGGGGGTTTCCTACAATGAGCAGTTCTTC.

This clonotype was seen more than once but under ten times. This chain's CDR3 is CASSFAGRPRETQYF. The CDR3 region has the DNA TGTGCCAGCAGCTTTGCGGGCAGGCCCAGGGAGACCCAGTACTTC. The chain is built from TRBV7-2 and TRBJ2-5, with D perhaps matching TRBD2 (5 bases). This CDR3 comprises 15 residues. Looked up from germline, CDR1 is SGHTA and CDR2 is FQGNSA. V was pared by 3 bases and J by 5 bases, with 16 bases between.

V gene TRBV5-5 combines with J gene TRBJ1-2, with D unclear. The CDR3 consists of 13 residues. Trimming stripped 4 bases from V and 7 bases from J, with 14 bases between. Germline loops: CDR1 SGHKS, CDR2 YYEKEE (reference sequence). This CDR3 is CASSPTEGVGYTF. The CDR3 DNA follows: TGTGCCAGCAGCCCGACTGAAGGAGTTGGCTACACCTTC.

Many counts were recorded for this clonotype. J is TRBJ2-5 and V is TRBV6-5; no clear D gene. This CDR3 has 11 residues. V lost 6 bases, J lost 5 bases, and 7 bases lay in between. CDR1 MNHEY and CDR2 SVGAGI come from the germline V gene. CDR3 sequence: CASSNGETQYF. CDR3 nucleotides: TGTGCCAGCAGCAATGGGGAGACCCAGTACTTC.

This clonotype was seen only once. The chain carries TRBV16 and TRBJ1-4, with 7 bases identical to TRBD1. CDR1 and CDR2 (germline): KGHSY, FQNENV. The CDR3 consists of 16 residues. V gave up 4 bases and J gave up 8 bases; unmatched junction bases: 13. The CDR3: CASSLTSGTVLEKLFF. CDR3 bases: TGTGCCAGCAGCCTAACCTCCGGGACAGTCTTGGAAAAACTGTTTTTT.

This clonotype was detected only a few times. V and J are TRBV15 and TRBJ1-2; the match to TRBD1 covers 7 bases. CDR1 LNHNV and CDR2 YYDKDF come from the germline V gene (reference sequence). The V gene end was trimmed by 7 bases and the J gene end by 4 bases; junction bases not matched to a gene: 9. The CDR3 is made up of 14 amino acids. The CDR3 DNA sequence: TGTGCCACCAAACCGGGACAGAGAGTCTATGGCTACACCTTC. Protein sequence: CATKPGQRVYGYTF.

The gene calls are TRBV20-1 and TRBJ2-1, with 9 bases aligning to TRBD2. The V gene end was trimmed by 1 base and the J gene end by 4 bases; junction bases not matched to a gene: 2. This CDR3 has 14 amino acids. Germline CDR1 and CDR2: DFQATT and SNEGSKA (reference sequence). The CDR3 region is CSARATSGYNEQFF. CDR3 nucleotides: TGCAGTGCTAGAGCGACTAGCGGATACAATGAGCAGTTCTTC.

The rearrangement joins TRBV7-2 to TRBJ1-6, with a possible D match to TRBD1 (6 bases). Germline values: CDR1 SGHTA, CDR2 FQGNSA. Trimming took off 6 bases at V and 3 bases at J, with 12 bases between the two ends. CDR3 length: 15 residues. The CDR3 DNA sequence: TGTGCCAGCAGGGGGGGCCCCGGCTATAATTCACCCCTCCACTTT. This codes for CASRGGPGYNSPLHF.

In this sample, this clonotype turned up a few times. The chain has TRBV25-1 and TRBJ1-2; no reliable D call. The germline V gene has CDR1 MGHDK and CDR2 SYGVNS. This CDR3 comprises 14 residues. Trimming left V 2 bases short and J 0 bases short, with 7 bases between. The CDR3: CASSEDGANYGYTF. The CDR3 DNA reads TGTGCCAGCAGTGAAGACGGAGCTAACTATGGCTACACCTTC.

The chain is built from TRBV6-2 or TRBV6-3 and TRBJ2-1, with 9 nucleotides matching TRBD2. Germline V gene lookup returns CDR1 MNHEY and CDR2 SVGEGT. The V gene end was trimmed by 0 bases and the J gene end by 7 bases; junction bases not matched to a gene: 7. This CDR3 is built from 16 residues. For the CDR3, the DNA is TGTGCCAGCAGTTACTCCCCCTTAGCGGGGGTGAATGAGCAGTTCTTC. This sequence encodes CASSYSPLAGVNEQFF.

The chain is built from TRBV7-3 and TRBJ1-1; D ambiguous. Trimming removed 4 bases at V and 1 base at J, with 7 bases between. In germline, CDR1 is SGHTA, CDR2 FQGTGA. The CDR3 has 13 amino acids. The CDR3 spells CASSSTPNTEAFF. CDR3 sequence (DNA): TGTGCCAGCAGCTCCACACCGAACACTGAAGCTTTCTTT.

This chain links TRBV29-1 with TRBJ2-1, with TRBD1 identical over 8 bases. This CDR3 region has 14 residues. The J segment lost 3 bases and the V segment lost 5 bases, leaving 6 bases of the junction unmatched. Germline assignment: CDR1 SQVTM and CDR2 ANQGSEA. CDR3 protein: CSVPQGVGYNEQFF. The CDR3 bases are TGCAGCGTTCCACAGGGGGTGGGCTACAATGAGCAGTTCTTC.

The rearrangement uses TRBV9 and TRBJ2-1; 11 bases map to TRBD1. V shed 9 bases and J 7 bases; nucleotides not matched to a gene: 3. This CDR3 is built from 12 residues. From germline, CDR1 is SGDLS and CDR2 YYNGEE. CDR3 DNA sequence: TGTGCCACCGGGACAGGGGGGAATGAGCAGTTCTTC. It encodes CATGTGGNEQFF.

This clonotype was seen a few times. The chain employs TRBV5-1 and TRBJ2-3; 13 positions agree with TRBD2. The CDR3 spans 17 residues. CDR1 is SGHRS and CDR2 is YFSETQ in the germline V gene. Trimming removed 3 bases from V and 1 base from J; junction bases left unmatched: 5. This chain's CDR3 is CASSSWTSGGRTDTQYF. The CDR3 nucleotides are TGCGCCAGCAGCTCTTGGACTAGCGGGGGTCGCACAGATACGCAGTATTTT. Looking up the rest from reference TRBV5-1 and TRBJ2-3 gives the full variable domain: KAGVTQTPRYLIKTRGQQVTLSCSPISGHRSVSWYQQTPGQGLQFLFEYFSETQRNKGNFPGRFSGRQFSNSRSEMNVSTLELGDSALYLCASSSWTSGGRTDTQYFGPGTRLTVL.

The CDR3 coding sequence is TGCAGTGCTAGGCGCCGGGGAAACGATAATTCACCCCTCCACTTT. It specifies CSARRRGNDNSPLHF. This chain uses TRBV20-1 with TRBJ1-6; the D is unclear. Germline values: CDR1 DFQATT, CDR2 SNEGSKA (reference sequence). Trimming cost V 3 bases and J 5 bases, with 14 bases left between them. The CDR3 consists of 15 residues.

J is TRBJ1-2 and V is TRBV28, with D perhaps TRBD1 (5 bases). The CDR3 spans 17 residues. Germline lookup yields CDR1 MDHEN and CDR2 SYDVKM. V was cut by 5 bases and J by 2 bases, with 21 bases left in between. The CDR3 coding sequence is TGTGCCAGCAGTACCCCGGCGACGGGACGGAAAAACTATGGCTACACCTTC. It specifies CASSTPATGRKNYGYTF.

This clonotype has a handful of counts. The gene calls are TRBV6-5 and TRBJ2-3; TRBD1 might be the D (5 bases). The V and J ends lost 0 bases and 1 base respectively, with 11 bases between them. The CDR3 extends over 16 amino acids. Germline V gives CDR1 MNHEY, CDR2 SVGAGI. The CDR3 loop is CASSYSGALGTDTQYF. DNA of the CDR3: TGTGCCAGCAGTTACTCTGGGGCCCTCGGCACAGATACGCAGTATTTT.

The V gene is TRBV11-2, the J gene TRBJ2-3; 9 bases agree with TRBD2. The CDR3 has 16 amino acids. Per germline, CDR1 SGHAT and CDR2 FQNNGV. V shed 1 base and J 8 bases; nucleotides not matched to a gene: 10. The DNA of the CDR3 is TGTGCCAGCAGCTTAGGAGCTAGCGGGGTTCTTGGTACGCAGTATTTT. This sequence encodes CASSLGASGVLGTQYF. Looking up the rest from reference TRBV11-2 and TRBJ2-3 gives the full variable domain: EAGVAQSPRYKIIEKRQSVAFWCNPISGHATLYWYQQILGQGPKLLIQFQNNGVVDDSQLPKDRFSAERLKGVDSTLKIQPAKLEDSAVYLCASSLGASGVLGTQYFGPGTRLTVL.

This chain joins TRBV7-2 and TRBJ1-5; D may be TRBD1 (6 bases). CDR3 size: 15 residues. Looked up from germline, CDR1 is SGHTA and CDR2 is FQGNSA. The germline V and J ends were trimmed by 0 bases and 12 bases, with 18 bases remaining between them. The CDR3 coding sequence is TGTGCCAGCAGCTTAGCGAAGACAGGTGCAGCCCTCCAGCATTTT. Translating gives CASSLAKTGAALQHF.

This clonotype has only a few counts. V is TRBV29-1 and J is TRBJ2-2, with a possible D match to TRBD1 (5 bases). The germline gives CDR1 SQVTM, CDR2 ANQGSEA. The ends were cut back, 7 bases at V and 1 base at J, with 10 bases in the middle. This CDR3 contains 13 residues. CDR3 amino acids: CSARTRNTGELFF. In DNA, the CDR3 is TGCAGCGCCAGGACACGGAACACCGGGGAGCTGTTTTTT.

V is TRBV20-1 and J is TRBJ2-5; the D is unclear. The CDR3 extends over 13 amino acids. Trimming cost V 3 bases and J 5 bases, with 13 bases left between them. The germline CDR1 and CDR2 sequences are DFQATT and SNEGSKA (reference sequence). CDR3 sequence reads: CSASIGVGETQYF. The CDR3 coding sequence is TGCAGTGCTAGCATTGGGGTGGGGGAGACCCAGTACTTC.